This passage covers 16 T cell receptor beta chains from one sample sequenced in a study of T cells in narcolepsy. These receptors lack a known antigen. Repertoires were generated with immunoSEQ multiplex PCR, while TCRdb's copy carries only in-frame clones and drops some. The sample consists of 650 to 850 clones, less than 30% of them appearing once. Source material: cultured CD8+ T cells from cerebrospinal fluid. Receptors were obtained from a human donor with narcolepsy.

This clone occurred a few times. The chain uses TRBV5-1 and TRBJ1-1, with 8 positions matching TRBD1. Germline CDR1 and CDR2: SGHRS and YFSETQ. The CDR3 has 16 amino acids. V shed 2 bases and J 3 bases; nucleotides not matched to a gene: 9. Here the CDR3 DNA reads TGCGCCAGCAGCTTAGGACAGGGCCCCTCGGACACTGAAGCTTTCTTT. Protein: CASSLGQGPSDTEAFF.

Judged by abundance, this clone is large. This rearrangement joins TRBV5-5 to TRBJ2-7, with D possibly being TRBD1 (5 bases). Germline-derived CDR1 and CDR2 are SGHKS and YYEKEE (reference sequence). CDR3 size: 15 residues. The V gene lost 6 bases and the J gene lost 2 bases, with 18 bases spanning the gap. CDR3 protein: CASTPSGNPTYEQYF. CDR3 nucleotide sequence: TGTGCCAGCACCCCTTCAGGGAACCCAACCTACGAGCAGTACTTC.

This clone is termed medium-sized. The chain is built from TRBV27 and TRBJ1-4; 9 bases match TRBD1. Germline V lookup: CDR1 MNHEY, CDR2 SMNVEV (reference sequence). Unmatched junction bases numbered 7, after V lost 8 bases and J lost 3 bases. The CDR3 consists of 15 residues. In nucleotides, the CDR3 is TGTGCCAGCCGACCTGGGACAGGGTCTAATGAAAAACTGTTTTTT. Translated: CASRPGTGSNEKLFF.

This clone is large in the sample. This chain joins TRBV27 and TRBJ1-5; D may be TRBD1 (5 bases). Looked up from germline, CDR1 is MNHEY and CDR2 is SMNVEV (reference sequence). V was pared by 5 bases and J by 9 bases, with 14 bases between. The CDR3 covers 13 residues. The CDR3 loop is CASSLKATGPQHF. CDR3 nucleotide sequence: TGTGCCAGCAGTCTCAAGGCTACAGGGCCCCAGCATTTT.

The chain combines TRBV5-5 with TRBJ2-1, with a tentative D call TRBD2 (7 bases). CDR1 and CDR2 (germline): SGHKS, YYEKEE (reference sequence). V dropped 2 bases and J dropped 2 bases, with 8 bases sitting between them. This CDR3 has 14 residues. In nucleotides, the CDR3 is TGTGCCAGCAGCTTAGGGGGGGCCTACAATGAGCAGTTCTTC. Protein sequence: CASSLGGAYNEQFF.

This clone occurred a few times. Only one base separates this from a far larger clonotype, so it likely reflects a read error. The CDR3 protein is CASSIWQNMNTEAFF. The CDR3 nucleotides read TGTGCCAGTAGTATCTGGCAGAATATGAACACTGAAGCTTTCTTT. The J gene is TRBJ1-1, the V gene TRBV19; no firm D call. The CDR3 contains 15 residues. CDR1 and CDR2 from the germline V gene are LNHDA and SQIVND (reference sequence). The germline V and J ends were trimmed by 3 bases and 0 bases, with 11 bases remaining between them.

The V gene is TRBV9, the J gene TRBJ2-7; D tentatively reads TRBD1 or TRBD2 (6 bases each). The CDR3 runs to 13 residues. V was shortened by 7 bases and J by 5 bases, with 16 bases between the two germline ends. Germline V CDR1 and CDR2: SGDLS, YYNGEE. The CDR3 spells CASSVGGYNEQYF. The CDR3 DNA reads TGTGCCAGCTCTGTCGGGGGCTACAACGAGCAGTACTTC.

This clone turned up a few times. V is TRBV27 and J is TRBJ2-7; no clear D. Deletions cut 4 bases from V and 6 bases from J, with 16 bases between. CDR1 is MNHEY and CDR2 is SMNVEV in the germline V gene (reference sequence). The CDR3 extends over 14 amino acids. DNA for the CDR3: TGTGCCAGCAGTTACTCGATGGGCAGCCTCGAGCAGTACTTC. Translating gives CASSYSMGSLEQYF.

This clone was counted a few times. The gene calls are TRBV7-9 and TRBJ1-1; D is perhaps TRBD1 (5 bases). Germline V gene data show CDR1 as SEHNR and CDR2 as FQNEAQ (reference sequence). V dropped 5 bases and J dropped 2 bases, with 9 bases sitting between them. This CDR3 comprises 13 residues. The CDR3: CASSGGTNTEAFF. Here the CDR3 DNA reads TGTGCCAGCAGCGGGGGGACCAACACTGAAGCTTTCTTT.

The genes are TRBV6-6 and TRBJ1-2; D unresolved. The CDR3 spans 12 residues. Germline assignment: CDR1 MNHNY and CDR2 SVGAGI (reference sequence). V was cut by 5 bases and J by 5 bases, with 9 bases left in between. The chain's CDR3 is CASSSDLYGYTF. CDR3 sequence (DNA): TGTGCCAGCAGTAGCGACCTTTATGGCTACACCTTC.

CDR3 protein: CASTPGGDEQFF. CDR3 DNA sequence: TGTGCCAGCACCCCTGGGGGGGATGAGCAGTTCTTC. The gene calls are TRBV6-6 and TRBJ2-1, with 7 bases matching TRBD2. The V gene's germline CDR1 is MNHNY and CDR2 SVGAGI (reference sequence). The CDR3 runs 12 residues. Trimming at V came to 7 bases and at J to 8 bases, leaving 5 bases not matched to a gene.

This clone was counted only a few times. CDR3 sequence reads: CASSLSSYEQYF. Here the CDR3 DNA reads TGTGCCAGCAGTTTAAGCTCCTACGAGCAGTACTTC. The V and J genes are TRBV7-4 and TRBJ2-7; D is uncertain. Trimming removed 6 bases at V and 0 bases at J, with 6 bases between. The CDR3 is made up of 12 amino acids. Germline lookup yields CDR1 SGHVT and CDR2 SQSDAQ. Full variable domain (remainder filled in from reference TRBV7-4 and TRBJ2-7): GAGVSQSPRYKVAKRGRDVALRCDSISGHVTLYWYRQTLGQGSEVLTYSQSDAQRDKSGRPSGRFSAERPERSVSTLKIQRTEQGDSAVYLCASSLSSYEQYFGPGTRLTVT.

With regard to this clone: A far larger clone is a single base away, which makes a read error likely. This chain joins TRBV7-7 and TRBJ1-1; possible D gene TRBD1, 6 bases. CDR1 is SSHAT, CDR2 FNYEAQ, per germline (reference sequence). The V end was cut by 4 bases, the J end by 3 bases, with 15 bases between. The CDR3 covers 15 residues. The CDR3 DNA is TGTGCCAGCAGCTCACAGGGCCCCTCGGACACTGAAGCTTTCTTT. Protein sequence: CASSSQGPSDTEAFF.

This clone came up a few times. At one end the junction does not follow the germline gene, possibly because of a read error. This chain joins TRBV5-5 and TRBJ1-5; 8 bases are a match to TRBD1. The CDR3 consists of 17 residues. Germline lookup yields CDR1 SGHKS and CDR2 YYEKEE (reference sequence). CDR3 sequence: CASSLGQGPSVFQPQHF. CDR3 sequence (DNA): TGCGCCAGCAGCTTAGGACAGGGCCCATCTGTTTTTCAGCCCCAGCATTTT.

This clone was observed a few times. The chain uses TRBV6-7 and TRBJ2-7; unclear D gene. TRBV6-7 qualifies as an ORF whose function is uncertain. The length of the CDR3 is 14 residues. Trimming stripped 0 bases from V and 6 bases from J, with 12 bases between. The CDR3 DNA reads TGTGCCAGCAGTTACTCGATGGGCAGCCTCGAGCAGTACTTC. Its translation: CASSYSMGSLEQYF.

The chain carries TRBV27 and TRBJ2-2; D is uncertain. Germline CDR1 MNHEY, CDR2 SMNVEV (reference sequence). V was cut by 7 bases and J by 0 bases, with 12 bases left in between. The CDR3 totals 15 residues. CDR3 protein: CASTLQGTNTGELFF. CDR3 nucleotides: TGTGCCAGCACCCTTCAAGGGACGAACACCGGGGAGCTGTTTTTT.